Below, 24 T cell receptor beta chains from the same sample are listed, as sequenced in a study of CD8+CD57+ T cells in acquired aplastic anemia. Before being chosen for sequencing, patients had shown CD8+CD57+ cell expansion by flow cytometry. Genomic DNA constituted the template upon which TCR beta VDJ and CDR3 profiling was performed. A single record per CDR3 protein comes from TCRdb applying MiXCR to the reads. Here the sample spans hundreds of thousands of distinct CDR3 sequences, more than 25% being singletons. The sequenced sample consisted of sorted CD4+, CD8+, or CD8+CD57+ T cells (not recorded which) from PBMCs. These receptors originate from a human donor with aplastic anemia.

CDR3 coding DNA: TGTGCCACCAGCAGAGAAAAGACAGTGGGGATGGATGAGCAGTTCTTC. Its protein product is CATSREKTVGMDEQFF. The rearrangement links TRBV15 to TRBJ2-1; tentative D call: TRBD1 (5 bases). V lost 0 bases and J 8 bases, leaving 17 bases between the germline ends. In germline, CDR1 is LNHNV, CDR2 YYDKDF (reference sequence). This CDR3 is 16 amino acids long.

This clonotype was seen just once. This may arise from a read error, as a much more abundant clone is one base away. The J gene is TRBJ1-1, the V gene TRBV2; D unresolved. The V and J ends lost 6 bases and 5 bases respectively, with 13 bases between them. Looked up from germline, CDR1 is SNHLY and CDR2 is FYNNEI. The CDR3 has 13 residues. CDR3 sequence: CASSPQPGTEAFF. The CDR3 region has the DNA TGTGCCAGCAGCCCCCAACCTGGAACTGAAGCTTTCTTT.

This clonotype was counted a few times. The chain joins TRBV10-3 to TRBJ1-1; TRBD1 might be the D (6 bases). From germline, CDR1 is ENHRY and CDR2 SYGVKD. V lost 6 bases and J lost 1, with 15 bases in between. This CDR3 is built from 15 residues. As DNA, the CDR3 is TGTGCCATCAGCGCCCTTGGAGGGGGGAACACTGAAGCTTTCTTT. Translating it yields CAISALGGGNTEAFF.

At least ten counts were recorded for this clonotype. This chain links TRBV5-1 with TRBJ1-1; tentative D call: TRBD1 (5 bases). Germline assignment: CDR1 SGHRS and CDR2 YFSETQ. The V end was cut by 7 bases, the J end by 4 bases, with 14 bases between. The CDR3 runs to 13 residues. This chain's CDR3 is CASLDTVSTEAFF. CDR3 DNA sequence: TGCGCCAGCTTGGACACCGTAAGCACTGAAGCTTTCTTT.

This clonotype was seen more than once but under ten times. The chain carries TRBV5-1 and TRBJ2-6; no reliable D call. Germline V lookup: CDR1 SGHRS, CDR2 YFSETQ. The CDR3 length is 16 residues. With 0 bases removed from V and 2 bases from J, the gap between germline ends came to 9 bases. CDR3: CASSLAPSTGANVLTF. CDR3 sequence (DNA): TGCGCCAGCAGCTTGGCCCCCTCGACTGGGGCCAACGTCCTGACTTTC.

This chain connects TRBV3-1 to TRBJ1-1; D is possibly TRBD1 (6 bases). This CDR3 is built from 14 residues. V lost 4 bases, J lost 1 base, and 10 bases lay in between. The germline CDR1 and CDR2 sequences are LGHDT and YNNKEL (reference sequence). CDR3 bases: TGTGCCAGCAGCCTTCACAGGGAGAACACTGAAGCTTTCTTT. Translated: CASSLHRENTEAFF.

The genes are TRBV7-9 and TRBJ2-7, with 7 nucleotides matching TRBD1. The J segment lost 5 bases and the V segment lost 4 bases, leaving 8 bases of the junction unmatched. The germline gives CDR1 SEHNR, CDR2 FQNEAQ (reference sequence). The CDR3 spans 14 residues. CDR3 DNA: TGTGCCAGCAGCTCGGAGCAGGGGGTCCACGAGCAGTACTTC. It encodes CASSSEQGVHEQYF. The variable domain in full, completed from reference TRBV7-9 and TRBJ2-7, reads DTGVSQNPRHKITKRGQNVTFRCDPISEHNRLYWYRQTLGQGPEFLTYFQNEAQLEKSRLLSDRFSAERPKGSFSTLEIQRTEQGDSAMYLCASSSEQGVHEQYFGPGTRLTVT.

V gene TRBV19 combines with J gene TRBJ1-6; 7 bases fit TRBD1. Unmatched junction bases numbered 4, after V lost 9 bases and J lost 5 bases. Germline-derived CDR1 and CDR2 are LNHDA and SQIVND (reference sequence). The CDR3 sequence is 13 residues long. CDR3 sequence: CASGTANNSPLHF. CDR3 DNA sequence: TGTGCCAGCGGGACAGCCAATAATTCACCCCTCCACTTT.

This clonotype was counted many times. The rearrangement uses TRBV2 and TRBJ2-7; 8 bases fit TRBD2. From germline, CDR1 is SNHLY and CDR2 FYNNEI. J was trimmed by 6 bases and V by 5 bases; bases with no gene match: 9. This CDR3 has 14 residues. The CDR3, as DNA: TGTGCCAGCAGTAAAGTAGCGGGAATCGGCGAGCAGTACTTC. Its protein product is CASSKVAGIGEQYF.

This clonotype was detected only once. Given a much more abundant clone one base away, this may be a read error. This sequence joins TRBV20-1 and TRBJ2-7; tentative D call: TRBD2 (6 bases). Trimming cost V 6 bases and J 4 bases, with 13 bases left between them. Germline lookup yields CDR1 DFQATT and CDR2 SNEGSKA (reference sequence). The CDR3 sequence is 12 residues long. The DNA for the CDR3 is TGCAGTGCCACAGCAGGAGGGTACGAGCAGTACTTC. It translates to CSATAGGYEQYF.

This clonotype was counted many times. The gene calls are TRBV2 and TRBJ2-7, with a weak D call TRBD1 (5 bases). Trimming removed 5 bases from V and 7 bases from J, with 12 bases in between. Germline CDR1 is SNHLY and CDR2 is FYNNEI. This CDR3 spans 12 amino acids. The CDR3 is CASSPKGYEQYF. The CDR3 DNA follows: TGTGCCAGCAGTCCGAAGGGGTATGAGCAGTACTTC. The entire variable domain, with the rest obtained from reference TRBV2 and TRBJ2-7, is as follows: EPEVTQTPSHQVTQMGQEVILRCVPISNHLYFYWYRQILGQKVEFLVSFYNNEISEKSEIFDDQFSVERPDGSNFTLKIRSTKLEDSAMYFCASSPKGYEQYFGPGTRLTVT.

In the case of this clonotype: A single base separates this from a much larger clone, so it may be a read error. The gene calls are TRBV5-1 and TRBJ1-6, with 9 nucleotides matching TRBD1. The germline V gene has CDR1 SGHRS and CDR2 YFSETQ. This CDR3 has 14 residues. CDR3 in amino acids: CAGSLDRGDSPLHF. The CDR3 DNA reads TGCGCCGGCAGCCTGGACAGGGGTGATTCACCCCTCCACTTT.

The sample holds a few counts of this clonotype. V usage is TRBV10-1 and J usage is TRBJ2-3; D is possibly TRBD1 or TRBD2 (5 bases each). This CDR3 spans 15 amino acids. Germline V gives CDR1 WNHNN, CDR2 SYGVQD (reference sequence). V lost 6 bases to trimming and J lost 0 bases, with 13 bases between them. This CDR3 is CASRDGTGSTDTQYF. In DNA, the CDR3 is TGCGCCAGCAGGGACGGGACGGGAAGCACAGATACGCAGTATTTT.

This clonotype was detected ten times or more. The rearrangement links TRBV20-1 to TRBJ1-5; weak D call: TRBD1 (6 bases). CDR3 length: 14 amino acids. CDR1 and CDR2 (germline): DFQATT, SNEGSKA (reference sequence). V shed 6 bases and J shed 4 bases, with 16 bases lying between them. CDR3 sequence: CSAEGTGYNQPQHF. In DNA, the CDR3 is TGCAGTGCCGAGGGCACAGGGTATAATCAGCCCCAGCATTTT.

This clonotype was recorded many times. V is TRBV29-1 and J is TRBJ1-1; possibly TRBD1 for D (5 bases). Germline V gene sequence: CDR1 SQVTM, CDR2 ANQGSEA. The length of the CDR3 is 13 residues. Trimming removed 3 bases at V and 4 bases at J, with 12 bases between. DNA of the CDR3: TGCAGCGTTGAGAGGGACCGGGGCACTGAAGCTTTCTTT. It codes for CSVERDRGTEAFF.

The chain employs TRBV6-5 and TRBJ1-1; D perhaps matches TRBD1 (5 bases). V was shortened by 0 bases and J by 5 bases, with 7 bases between the two germline ends. This CDR3 has 13 amino acids. Germline lookup yields CDR1 MNHEY and CDR2 SVGAGI. The CDR3 region is CASSYSEGTEAFF. CDR3 bases: TGTGCCAGCAGTTACTCGGAGGGGACTGAAGCTTTCTTT.

The chain recombines TRBV10-3 with TRBJ2-3, with TRBD2 matching over 11 bases. This CDR3 is 15 amino acids long. With V trimmed by 6 bases and J by 2 bases, 4 bases remained unmatched. CDR1 is ENHRY, CDR2 SYGVKD, per germline. CDR3 protein: CAISPSGGPTDTQYF. For the CDR3, the DNA is TGTGCCATCAGCCCTAGCGGGGGGCCCACAGATACGCAGTATTTT.

This clonotype was detected ten times or more. In DNA, the CDR3 is TGCAGTGCTAGGCGGGGGACTAGCTTTGGCGAGCAGTACTTC. Protein product: CSARRGTSFGEQYF. The chain combines TRBV20-1 with TRBJ2-7; 9 bases line up with TRBD2. The V gene end was trimmed by 3 bases and the J gene end by 6 bases; junction bases not matched to a gene: 9. CDR3 length: 14 residues. Germline-derived CDR1 and CDR2 are DFQATT and SNEGSKA (reference sequence).

This clonotype was recorded at least ten times. The chain carries TRBV19 and TRBJ1-3; D is undetermined. V dropped 7 bases and J dropped 2 bases, with 12 bases sitting between them. CDR3 size: 14 residues. Germline V gives CDR1 LNHDA, CDR2 SQIVND (reference sequence). The CDR3 nucleotides read TGTGCCAGTATGGGGAGCCACGCTGGAAACACCATATATTTT. Amino acid sequence: CASMGSHAGNTIYF.

This clonotype was observed a handful of times. It may be a read error: a sequence one base away is much more abundant. The chain uses TRBV6-1 and TRBJ2-7; D is possibly TRBD1 (6 bases). Trimming stripped 5 bases from V and 6 bases from J, with 11 bases between. This CDR3 is 12 amino acids long. Germline V gene data show CDR1 as MNHNS and CDR2 as SASEGT. The CDR3 is CASSPDRREQYF. In DNA, the CDR3 is TGTGCCAGCAGTCCGGACAGACGCGAGCAGTACTTC.

CDR3 residues: CASSFGLALLGGELFF. CDR3 in DNA: TGTGCCAGCAGCTTCGGACTAGCCCTTTTGGGCGGGGAGCTGTTTTTT. V is TRBV7-3 and J is TRBJ2-2, with 8 bases matching TRBD2. The CDR3 sequence is 16 residues long. Germline V gives CDR1 SGHTA, CDR2 FQGTGA. V trimming: 3 bases; J trimming: 7 bases; junction bases outside the gene matches: 10.

This clonotype occurred a few times. The chain joins TRBV2 to TRBJ2-7; 14 bases fit TRBD2. V shed 7 bases and J 4 bases; nucleotides not matched to a gene: 12. The germline V gene encodes CDR1 SNHLY and CDR2 FYNNEI. The CDR3 is made up of 17 amino acids. The CDR3 is CASKLKPGTSGSYEQYF. The CDR3 region has the DNA TGTGCCAGCAAGTTAAAGCCCGGGACTAGCGGGAGTTACGAGCAGTACTTC.

Concerning this clonotype itself: Possible read error: a much larger clone is one base away. The chain links TRBV19 to TRBJ2-1; 7 nucleotides align to TRBD1. This CDR3 contains 14 residues. Trimming took 3 bases from V and 2 from J; bases not matched to a gene: 1. From germline, CDR1 is LNHDA and CDR2 SQIVND (reference sequence). The CDR3 DNA is TGTGCCAGTAGTATGGGGACAGCCTACAATGAGCAGTTCTTC. This sequence encodes CASSMGTAYNEQFF.

This clonotype appeared many times. This chain uses TRBV25-1 with TRBJ1-1, with 12 bases matching TRBD1. J lost 2 bases, V lost 5 bases, and 9 bases had no gene match. The CDR3 contains 17 residues. Germline CDR1 and CDR2: MGHDK and SYGVNS. The CDR3 spells CASSQTGTGGLNTEAFF. The CDR3 DNA sequence: TGTGCCAGCAGTCAAACCGGGACAGGGGGCTTAAACACTGAAGCTTTCTTT.